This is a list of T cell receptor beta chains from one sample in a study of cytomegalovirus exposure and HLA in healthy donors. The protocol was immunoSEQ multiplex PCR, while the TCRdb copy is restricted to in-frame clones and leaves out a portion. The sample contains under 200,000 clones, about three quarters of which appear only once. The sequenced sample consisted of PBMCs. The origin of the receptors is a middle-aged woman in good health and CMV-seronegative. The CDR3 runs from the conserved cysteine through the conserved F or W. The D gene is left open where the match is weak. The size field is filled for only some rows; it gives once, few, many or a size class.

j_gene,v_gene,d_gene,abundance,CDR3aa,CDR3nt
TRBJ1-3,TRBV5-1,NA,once,CASSLFRSTSGNTIYF,TGCGCCAGCAGCTTGTTTCGGAGCACCTCTGGAAACACCATATATTTT
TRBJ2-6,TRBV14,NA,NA,CASSQERTLQKSGANVLTF,TGTGCCAGCAGCCAAGAGCGAACTCTCCAAAAATCAGGGGCCAACGTCCTGACTTTC
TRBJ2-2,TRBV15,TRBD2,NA,CATSRVRGGGRGGELFF,TGTGCCACCAGCAGAGTTAGGGGCGGGGGGCGTGGCGGGGAGCTGTTTTTT
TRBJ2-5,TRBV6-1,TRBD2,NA,CASSEISGAQETQYF,TGTGCCAGCAGTGAAATTAGCGGGGCCCAAGAGACCCAGTACTTC
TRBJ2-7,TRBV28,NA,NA,CASSLLGTDYEQYF,TGTGCCAGCAGTTTACTTGGGACTGATTACGAGCAGTACTTC
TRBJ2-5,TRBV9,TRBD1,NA,CASSVGSWGQGGETQYF,TGTGCCAGCAGCGTAGGAAGTTGGGGACAGGGTGGGGAGACCCAGTACTTC
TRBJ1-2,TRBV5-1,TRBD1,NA,CASSTSGTGGGYTF,TGCGCCAGCAGCACCTCCGGGACAGGAGGCGGCTACACCTTC
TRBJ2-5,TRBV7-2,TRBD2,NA,CASSLVGLAGGWVQETQYF,TGTGCCAGCAGCTTAGTTGGACTAGCGGGGGGCTGGGTCCAAGAGACCCAGTACTTC
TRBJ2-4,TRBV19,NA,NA,CASSLRGAKNIQYF,TGTGCCAGTAGTCTAAGGGGGGCCAAAAACATTCAGTACTTC
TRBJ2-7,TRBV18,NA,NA,CASSPPGIARYEQYF,TGTGCCAGCTCACCACCCGGGATCGCCCGCTACGAGCAGTACTTC